What follows are 19 T cell receptor beta chains derived from one specimen sequenced in a study of OX40 agonist ivuxolimab in advanced cancers. Sequenced by immunoSEQ multiplex PCR; TCRdb stores in-frame clones only, minus some. This repertoire shows 60,000 to 80,000 clones, around 83% found once; its top ten account for roughly 1.2%. The source material was CD4+ or CD8+ T cells sorted from blood, sampled in a trial of the OX40 agonist ivuxolimab. These receptors were taken from an adult with an advanced solid tumor such as melanoma, head and neck, liver or kidney cancer.

Regarding this clone: Other nucleotide sequences from this sample produce the same CDR3. The chain has TRBV5-1 and TRBJ2-3; 11 bases match TRBD2. Germline trimming cut 1 base from V and 6 bases from J; bases unmatched to any gene: 4. This CDR3 comprises 15 residues. Germline CDR1 reads SGHRS; CDR2 reads YFSETQ. CDR3 amino acids: CASSLTSGGVDTQYF. The CDR3 nucleotides read TGCGCCAGCAGCTTGACTAGCGGGGGTGTCGATACGCAGTATTTT.

V and J are TRBV5-4 and TRBJ1-1, with D possibly being TRBD1 (5 bases). CDR1 is SGHNT, CDR2 YYREEE, per germline (reference sequence). The V end was cut by 4 bases, the J end by 1 base, with 17 bases between. The CDR3 length is 16 residues. CDR3 bases: TGTGCCAGCAGCCGTATACCCAGGGTGGGGAACACTGAAGCTTTCTTT. It codes for CASSRIPRVGNTEAFF.

This clone was observed a single time. The CDR3 loop is CASQMSGGLETQYF. DNA of the CDR3: TGTGCCAGCCAGATGTCGGGGGGCCTGGAGACCCAGTACTTC. V gene TRBV19 combines with J gene TRBJ2-5, with TRBD2 as a possible D gene (7 bases). Germline values: CDR1 LNHDA, CDR2 SQIVND (reference sequence). V was cut by 9 bases and J by 5 bases, with 19 bases left in between. The CDR3 is made up of 14 amino acids.

This clone was seen a single time. The chain couples TRBV10-2 to TRBJ1-1; TRBD1 aligns across 7 bases. The germline CDR1 and CDR2 sequences are WSHSY and SAAADI. The CDR3 contains 14 residues. Unmatched junction bases numbered 10, after V lost 7 bases and J lost 5 bases. The CDR3 sequence: CASTTRQGGTEAFF. In DNA, the CDR3 is TGCGCCAGCACAACCCGACAGGGAGGTACTGAAGCTTTCTTT.

The chain carries TRBV7-2 and TRBJ2-7, with D perhaps TRBD2 (5 bases). This CDR3 has 12 amino acids. The germline V gene has CDR1 SGHTA and CDR2 FQGNSA. V lost 5 bases and J 7 bases, leaving 12 bases between the germline ends. The CDR3 DNA sequence: TGTGCCAGCAGCCCGGGGTCTGGGGAGCAGTACTTC. It specifies CASSPGSGEQYF.

The chain joins TRBV19 to TRBJ2-5, with 9 bases aligning to TRBD1. Per the germline V gene, CDR1 is LNHDA and CDR2 is SQIVND (reference sequence). V lost 5 bases, J lost 2 bases, and 3 bases stayed unmatched. The CDR3 spans 14 residues. CDR3 residues: CASSAGTGQETQYF. In nucleotides, the CDR3 is TGTGCCAGTAGTGCCGGGACAGGGCAAGAGACCCAGTACTTC.

The chain uses TRBV7-9 and TRBJ2-5, with 7 bases lining up with TRBD1. Germline V gene sequence: CDR1 SEHNR, CDR2 FQNEAQ (reference sequence). The CDR3 is 14 residues long. Unmatched junction bases numbered 8, after V lost 5 bases and J lost 5 bases. The CDR3 sequence: CASSPTGVGETQYF. For the CDR3, the DNA is TGTGCCAGCAGCCCTACAGGGGTGGGGGAGACCCAGTACTTC.

The chain is built from TRBV18 and TRBJ1-3; D might be TRBD1 (6 bases). CDR1 is KGHSH and CDR2 is LQKENI in the germline V gene. V was trimmed by 4 bases and J by 7 bases, leaving 8 bases between them. The CDR3 length is 12 residues. CDR3 in DNA: TGTGCCAGCTCACAGGGGGTCAACACCATATATTTT. This codes for CASSQGVNTIYF.

This clone was seen a handful of times. This sequence joins TRBV19 and TRBJ1-1; D is possibly TRBD1 (5 bases). Between the trimmed V and J ends, which lost 4 bases and 2 bases, there was a span of 11 bases. Germline V gene data show CDR1 as LNHDA and CDR2 as SQIVND (reference sequence). This CDR3 is built from 14 residues. The CDR3 sequence: CASSKAGKNTEAFF. In nucleotides, the CDR3 is TGTGCCAGTAGTAAGGCAGGGAAAAACACTGAAGCTTTCTTT.

This rearrangement joins TRBV6-6 to TRBJ2-3, with D possibly matching TRBD2 (6 bases). Looked up from germline, CDR1 is MNHNY and CDR2 is SVGAGI (reference sequence). Trimming left V 8 bases short and J 6 bases short, with 15 bases between. The CDR3 totals 13 residues. CDR3 amino acids: CASGGQGGDTQYF. In DNA form, the CDR3 reads TGTGCCAGCGGCGGTCAAGGAGGGGATACGCAGTATTTT.

The chain links TRBV2 to TRBJ1-5; no firm D call. Germline CDR1 reads SNHLY; CDR2 reads FYNNEI. The CDR3 has 14 amino acids. Deletions cut 6 bases from V and 2 bases from J, with 11 bases between. This CDR3 reads CASRWEIGNQPQHF. DNA of the CDR3: TGTGCCAGCAGGTGGGAAATTGGCAATCAGCCCCAGCATTTT.

The rearrangement links TRBV7-9 to TRBJ1-4; 8 positions match TRBD1. This CDR3 comprises 15 residues. The V gene end was trimmed by 5 bases and the J gene end by 10 bases; junction bases not matched to a gene: 12. Germline V gene data show CDR1 as SEHNR and CDR2 as FQNEAQ (reference sequence). CDR3 DNA: TGTGCCAGCAGCCAAGGAGGCAGGGGGCGTGGAAAACTGTTTTTT. It codes for CASSQGGRGRGKLFF.

Remarks on this clone: Other DNA sequences within the sample encode an identical CDR3. V is TRBV7-2 and J is TRBJ1-6; D unresolved. There are 16 residues in the CDR3. Per the germline V gene, CDR1 is SGHTA and CDR2 is FQGNSA. Trimming cost V 1 base and J 0 bases, with 7 bases left between them. The CDR3 bases are TGTGCCAGCAGCTTAGAATGGGGCTCCTATAATTCACCCCTCCACTTT. Translated, it gives CASSLEWGSYNSPLHF.

The V call is TRBV10-1, the J call TRBJ2-2, with D perhaps being TRBD1 or TRBD2 (5 bases each). The CDR3 length is 14 residues. V was clipped by 7 bases and J by 7 bases, with 16 bases between them. CDR1 WNHNN and CDR2 SYGVQD come from the germline V gene (reference sequence). CDR3 nucleotide sequence: TGCGCCAGCAAACGGGACCTCGAGGGCGGGGAGCTGTTTTTT. Translating gives CASKRDLEGGELFF.

This clone was detected only once. The junction and the germline gene differ at one end; a read error may be behind it. At the DNA level, this CDR3 is encoded by other sequences in the same sample as well. Written as DNA, the CDR3 is TGCGCTAGCAGCTTGAGCCCTCCCTCAGCTAACTATGGCTACACCTTC. This sequence encodes CASSLSPPSANYGYTF. V usage is TRBV5-1 and J usage is TRBJ1-2; D gene uncertain. The CDR3 covers 16 residues. In germline, CDR1 is SGHRS, CDR2 YFSETQ.

The V and J genes are TRBV6-4 and TRBJ2-1, with 7 bases identical to TRBD2. V lost 5 bases to trimming and J lost 1 base; unmatched junction nucleotides: 2. The V gene's germline CDR1 is MRHNA and CDR2 SNTAGT. The CDR3 runs 14 residues. CDR3 sequence (DNA): TGTGCCAGCAGTAGGGGAGGGTCCTACAATGAGCAGTTCTTC. It encodes CASSRGGSYNEQFF.

The J gene is TRBJ1-5, the V gene TRBV6-1; unclear D gene. CDR3 length equals 14 residues. The V and J ends lost 3 bases and 4 bases respectively, with 10 bases between them. Germline assignment: CDR1 MNHNS and CDR2 SASEGT. CDR3 sequence: CASSESGLNQPQHF. DNA for the CDR3: TGTGCCAGCAGTGAGAGTGGTCTTAATCAGCCCCAGCATTTT.

This rearrangement joins TRBV7-2 to TRBJ1-5; D is unresolved. Between the trimmed V and J ends, which lost 1 base and 3 bases, there was a span of 10 bases. The CDR3 has 15 residues. In germline, CDR1 is SGHTA, CDR2 FQGNSA. CDR3 residues: CASSLVDGLNQPQHF. Here the CDR3 DNA reads TGTGCCAGCAGCTTAGTGGACGGACTCAATCAGCCCCAGCATTTT.

The J gene is TRBJ2-5, the V gene TRBV10-3; 10 nucleotides match TRBD1. This CDR3 has 16 amino acids. With 10 bases clipped from V and 11 bases from J, the junction kept 22 bases outside the gene matches. Per the germline V gene, CDR1 is ENHRY and CDR2 is SYGVKD. The CDR3 spells CASQPGGDRGRREQYF. The CDR3 bases are TGTGCCAGCCAGCCCGGAGGGGACAGGGGACGTCGGGAGCAGTACTTC.